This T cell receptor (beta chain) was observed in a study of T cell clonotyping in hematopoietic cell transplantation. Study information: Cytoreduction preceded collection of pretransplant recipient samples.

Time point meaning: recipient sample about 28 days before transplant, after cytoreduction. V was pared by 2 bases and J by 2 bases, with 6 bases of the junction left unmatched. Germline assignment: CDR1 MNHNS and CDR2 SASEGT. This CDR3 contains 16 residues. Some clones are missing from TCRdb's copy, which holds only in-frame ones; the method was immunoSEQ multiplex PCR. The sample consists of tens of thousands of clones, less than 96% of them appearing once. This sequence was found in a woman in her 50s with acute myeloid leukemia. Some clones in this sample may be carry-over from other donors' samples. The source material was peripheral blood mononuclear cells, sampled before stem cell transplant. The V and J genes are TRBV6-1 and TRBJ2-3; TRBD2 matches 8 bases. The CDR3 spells CASSERASGPTDTQYF. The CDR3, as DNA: TGTGCCAGCAGTGAACGGGCTAGCGGGCCCACAGATACGCAGTATTTT.